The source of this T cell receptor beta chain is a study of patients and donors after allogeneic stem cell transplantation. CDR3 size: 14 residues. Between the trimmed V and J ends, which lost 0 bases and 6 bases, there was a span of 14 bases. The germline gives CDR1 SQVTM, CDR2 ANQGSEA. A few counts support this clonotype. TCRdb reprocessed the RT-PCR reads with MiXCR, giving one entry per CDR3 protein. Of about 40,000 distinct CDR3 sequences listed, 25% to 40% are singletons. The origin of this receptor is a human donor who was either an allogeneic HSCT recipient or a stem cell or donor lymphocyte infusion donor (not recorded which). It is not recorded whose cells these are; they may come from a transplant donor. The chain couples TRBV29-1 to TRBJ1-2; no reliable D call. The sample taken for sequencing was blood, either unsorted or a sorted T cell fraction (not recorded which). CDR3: CSVEEPPKANGYTF. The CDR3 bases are TGCAGCGTTGAAGAGCCACCTAAGGCAAATGGCTACACCTTC.